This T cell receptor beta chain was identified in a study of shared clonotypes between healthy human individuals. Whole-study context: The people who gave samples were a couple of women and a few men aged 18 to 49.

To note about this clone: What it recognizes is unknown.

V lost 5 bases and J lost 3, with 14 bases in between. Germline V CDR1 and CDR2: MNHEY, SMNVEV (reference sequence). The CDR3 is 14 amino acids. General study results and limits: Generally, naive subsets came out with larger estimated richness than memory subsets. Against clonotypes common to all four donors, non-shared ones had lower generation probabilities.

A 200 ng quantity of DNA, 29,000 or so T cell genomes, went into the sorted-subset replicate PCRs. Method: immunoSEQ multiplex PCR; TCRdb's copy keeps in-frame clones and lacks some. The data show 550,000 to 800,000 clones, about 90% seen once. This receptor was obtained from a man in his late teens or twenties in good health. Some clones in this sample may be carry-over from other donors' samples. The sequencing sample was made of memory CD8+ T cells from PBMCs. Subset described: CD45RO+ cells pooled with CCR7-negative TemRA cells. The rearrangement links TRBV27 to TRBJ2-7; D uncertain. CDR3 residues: CASSRLGELYEQYF. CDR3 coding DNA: TGTGCCAGCAGTCGCCTCGGCGAACTCTACGAGCAGTACTTC.